The present T cell receptor beta chain was sequenced within a study of T-cell reconstitution after alpha-beta-depleted transplantation in children. Broader study findings: After one year, T-cell counts and TCRbeta diversity mostly came from new T cells. Surviving recipient T cells and thymic progenitors accounted for the high day-60 TCRbeta diversity observed in some patients. At around two months after transplant, the alpha-beta T cells were reportedly derived from several hundred expanded clones that came from non-depleted graft cells.

CDR1 and CDR2 from the germline V gene are SNHLY and FYNNEI. With 6 bases clipped from V and 0 bases from J, the junction kept 12 bases outside the gene matches. The CDR3 runs 19 residues. This clonotype was found a few times. Its antigen is unidentified. This sample's TCRbeta library carried unique molecular identifier barcodes. TCRdb re-analysed the PCR reads in MiXCR, keeping a single row per CDR3 protein. Among fewer than 750,000 distinct CDR3 sequences listed, 27% were seen once. The sequences come from PBMCs, collected before TCRalphabeta/CD19-depleted stem cell transplant. The receptor was derived from a boy less than two years old with Wiskott-Aldrich syndrome, due to receive a stem cell transplant. V usage is TRBV2 and J usage is TRBJ2-1, with TRBD2 matching 12 bases. The CDR3 loop is CASSYPTSGRSRSYNEQFF. In DNA, the CDR3 is TGTGCCAGCAGCTACCCGACTAGCGGGAGATCGCGCTCCTACAATGAGCAGTTCTTC.